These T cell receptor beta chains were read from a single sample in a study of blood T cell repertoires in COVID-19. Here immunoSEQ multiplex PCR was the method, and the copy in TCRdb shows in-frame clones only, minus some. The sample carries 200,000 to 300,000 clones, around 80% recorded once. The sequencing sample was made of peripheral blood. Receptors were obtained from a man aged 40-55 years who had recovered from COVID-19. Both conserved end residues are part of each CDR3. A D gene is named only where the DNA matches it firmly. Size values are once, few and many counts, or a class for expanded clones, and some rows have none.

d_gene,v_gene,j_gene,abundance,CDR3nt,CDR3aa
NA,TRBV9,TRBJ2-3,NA,TGTGCCAGCAGCGTAGATGGGGGGAATACGCAGTATTTT,CASSVDGGNTQYF
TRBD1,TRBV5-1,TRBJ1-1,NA,TGCGCCAGCAGCTTACGACAGGGAGGCGAAGCTTTCTTT,CASSLRQGGEAFF
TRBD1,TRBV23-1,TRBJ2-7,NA,TGCGCCAGAGGCCCGGGACAGACTATTGAATGGCAGTACTTC,CARGPGQTIEWQYF
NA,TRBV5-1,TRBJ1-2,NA,TGCGCCAGCAGCTTGTTTCGTTCTAACTATGGCTACACCTTC,CASSLFRSNYGYTF
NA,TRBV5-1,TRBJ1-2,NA,TGCGCCAGCAGCTTGGGTGGGGCCCCTAACTATGGCTACACCTTC,CASSLGGAPNYGYTF
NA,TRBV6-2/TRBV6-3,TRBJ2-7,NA,TGTGCCAGCAGCCGAGAGGACAGTTACTACGAGCAGTACTTC,CASSREDSYYEQYF
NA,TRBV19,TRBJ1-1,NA,TGTGCCAGTAGTATACACAGGCAGAACACTGAAGCTTTCTTT,CASSIHRQNTEAFF
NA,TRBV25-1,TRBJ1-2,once,TGTGCCAGCAGTGGCCAACCCGGACACCTCTATGGCTACACCTTC,CASSGQPGHLYGYTF
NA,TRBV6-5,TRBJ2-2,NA,TGTGCCAGCAGCATAGCCGGAGCACTCACCGGGGAGCTGTTTTTT,CASSIAGALTGELFF
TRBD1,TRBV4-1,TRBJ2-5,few,TGCGCCAGCAGCCAAAGGACAGGGGGGTTAGAAGAGACCCAGTACTTC,CASSQRTGGLEETQYF
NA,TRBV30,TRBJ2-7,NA,TGTGCCTGGAGTGTAACGACACACGAGCAGTACTTC,CAWSVTTHEQYF
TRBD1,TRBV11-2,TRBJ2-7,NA,TGTGCCAGCAGCTTCTTGACAGGGGGCGACGAGCAGTACTTC,CASSFLTGGDEQYF
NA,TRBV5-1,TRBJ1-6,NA,TGCGCCAGCAGCTTGTTGGCTCAGTCAAGCTCCTATAATTCACCCCTCCACTTT,CASSLLAQSSSYNSPLHF
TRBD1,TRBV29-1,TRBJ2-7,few,TGCAGCGGGGGGACAGAATCCTACGAGCAGTACTTC,CSGGTESYEQYF
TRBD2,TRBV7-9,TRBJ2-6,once,TGTGCCAGCAGCTCGGGGGGTTCTGGGGCCAACGTCCTGACTTTC,CASSSGGSGANVLTF
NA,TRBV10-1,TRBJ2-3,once,TGCGCCAGCAGTGAGTCGAAGCCGAGAAGTAAAGCAGATACGCAGTATTTT,CASSESKPRSKADTQYF
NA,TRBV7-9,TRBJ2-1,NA,TGTGCCAGCAGCCCAGGGAGGCGGGTGGCGGACGATGAGCAGTTCTTC,CASSPGRRVADDEQFF
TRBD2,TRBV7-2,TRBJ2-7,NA,TGTGCCAGCAGCTTAGTCATTTCGGGGGGGCAGTACTTC,CASSLVISGGQYF
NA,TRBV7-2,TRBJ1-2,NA,TGTGCCAGCAGCTCAGGGGCGGTCTATGGCTACACCTTC,CASSSGAVYGYTF
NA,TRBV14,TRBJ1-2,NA,TGTGCCAGCAGCCAAGACGGTCTCTATGGCTACACCTTC,CASSQDGLYGYTF